Below, 20 T cell receptor beta chains from the same sample are listed, as sequenced in a study of T cells in Graves' hyperthyroidism and ophthalmopathy. RNA transcripts yielded amplified TCR beta CDR3 regions. In the first-round RT-PCR of the TCR CDR3, the HTBI primer set was used. TCRdb recomputed calls from the multiplex PCR reads with MiXCR, one row per CDR3 protein. The profile shows about 340,000 distinct CDR3 sequences, 21% of them singletons. Sequencing was done on a sample of blood. All receptors derive from a woman in her fifties or sixties with Graves' hyperthyroidism.

At least ten counts were recorded for this clonotype. The chain joins TRBV7-9 to TRBJ2-7, with D possibly being TRBD2 (5 bases). Germline lookup yields CDR1 SEHNR and CDR2 FQNEAQ (reference sequence). The V end lost 6 bases, the J end lost 5 bases, and 11 bases lay between the germline ends. The CDR3 runs to 12 residues. DNA for the CDR3: TGTGCCAGCAGTCTATACGGGGACGAGCAGTACTTC. Translation gives CASSLYGDEQYF. Supplemented by reference TRBV7-9 and TRBJ2-7, the full variable domain reads DTGVSQNPRHKITKRGQNVTFRCDPISEHNRLYWYRQTLGQGPEFLTYFQNEAQLEKSRLLSDRFSAERPKGSFSTLEIQRTEQGDSAMYLCASSLYGDEQYFGPGTRLTVT.

Concerning this clonotype: Given a much more abundant clone one base away, this may be a read error. The chain links TRBV6-7 to TRBJ2-7; 7 nucleotides align to TRBD1. TRBV6-7 belongs to the ORF category, with a function that is uncertain. The V and J ends lost 2 bases and 9 bases, in that order; junction bases with no gene match: 19. The CDR3 loop spans 17 amino acids. CDR3 sequence (DNA): TGTGCCAGCAGTTACCCTTTGAATATCACAGGGGTGAGCGGGCAGTACTTC. It encodes CASSYPLNITGVSGQYF.

This clonotype occurred many times. The V gene is TRBV5-1, the J gene TRBJ2-5, with D possibly matching TRBD2 (5 bases). Per the germline V gene, CDR1 is SGHRS and CDR2 is YFSETQ. The V and J ends lost 3 bases and 2 bases respectively, with 8 bases between them. The CDR3 totals 13 residues. The CDR3 bases are TGCGCCAGCAGCTCCCAGCGGCAAGAGACCCAGTACTTC. As protein: CASSSQRQETQYF.

The table lists this clonotype with many counts. V gene TRBV10-3 combines with J gene TRBJ1-6; no definite D call. Germline loops: CDR1 ENHRY, CDR2 SYGVKD. This CDR3 contains 16 residues. V was shortened by 4 bases and J by 8 bases, with 18 bases between the two germline ends. This CDR3 reads CAISGTRTGTYSPLHF. The CDR3, as DNA: TGTGCCATCAGTGGGACTCGGACCGGAACCTATTCACCCCTCCACTTT.

This clonotype was seen ten or more times. V and J are TRBV18 and TRBJ2-5, with D possibly matching TRBD1 (6 bases). The length of the CDR3 is 14 residues. Germline loops: CDR1 KGHSH, CDR2 LQKENI. V was trimmed by 1 base and J by 2 bases, leaving 8 bases between them. The CDR3 DNA sequence: TGTGCCAGCTCACCACTAGACAGGCAAGAGACCCAGTACTTC. This encodes CASSPLDRQETQYF.

As to this clonotype: Its ends do not fully match the called genes, so a read error is possible. As DNA, the CDR3 is TGTGCTAGCAGTTTACAGCGAGCCGGAACCGGGGGGCTGTTTTTT. Protein sequence: CASSLQRAGTGGLFF. The chain carries TRBV28 and TRBJ2-2, with a tentative D call TRBD2 (6 bases). Germline CDR1 and CDR2: MDHEN and SYDVKM. This CDR3 contains 15 residues.

CDR3 nucleotides: TGTGCCAGTAGCAGTAAGGTCGGGGGAGGGCCGAGTGAGCAGTTCTTC. Translated: CASSSKVGGGPSEQFF. The V and J genes are TRBV19 and TRBJ2-1, with TRBD2 matching over 7 bases. This CDR3 is 16 amino acids long. Germline CDR1 is LNHDA and CDR2 is SQIVND (reference sequence). Trimming cost V 6 bases and J 9 bases; bases outside gene matches: 17.

This sequence joins TRBV28 and TRBJ1-2; no reliable D call. The CDR3 sequence is 11 residues long. Germline CDR1 and CDR2: MDHEN and SYDVKM. The ends were cut back, 6 bases at V and 8 bases at J, with 10 bases in the middle. CDR3 sequence (DNA): TGTGCCAGCAGCCCCTCCTGGGGCTACACCTTC. Amino acids: CASSPSWGYTF.

V is TRBV5-1 and J is TRBJ1-1; no clear D gene. The CDR3 runs 14 residues. Trimming stripped 4 bases from V and 1 base from J, with 11 bases between. Germline V gives CDR1 SGHRS, CDR2 YFSETQ. DNA for the CDR3: TGCGCCAGCAGCCAATCATCGGCGAACACTGAAGCTTTCTTT. This encodes CASSQSSANTEAFF.

This clonotype came up many times. The chain links TRBV28 to TRBJ1-5; 7 nucleotides agree with TRBD1. CDR1 is MDHEN, CDR2 SYDVKM, per germline. The CDR3 has 18 amino acids. V shed 2 bases and J 4 bases; nucleotides not matched to a gene: 14. CDR3: CASSLGLRQGEGNQPQHF. CDR3 nucleotide sequence: TGTGCCAGCAGTTTAGGATTGCGGCAGGGGGAGGGAAATCAGCCCCAGCATTTT.

The chain links TRBV5-1 to TRBJ2-3, with 9 bases matching TRBD2. Germline V gene sequence: CDR1 SGHRS, CDR2 YFSETQ. The CDR3 is 16 amino acids. J lost 6 bases, V lost 1 base, and 9 bases had no gene match. The CDR3 DNA follows: TGCGCCAGCAGCTTGAATCCAGCGGGAGGCGTGGATACGCAGTATTTT. This codes for CASSLNPAGGVDTQYF.

This clonotype has more than one count but fewer than ten. V gene TRBV5-1 combines with J gene TRBJ2-7; no clear D gene. CDR3 length: 13 amino acids. Trimming removed 0 bases from V and 4 bases from J, with 8 bases in between. The germline V gene encodes CDR1 SGHRS and CDR2 YFSETQ. The CDR3 bases are TGCGCCAGCAGCTTGGACCCAGCATACGAGCAGTACTTC. Protein: CASSLDPAYEQYF.

This clonotype was observed many times. V and J are TRBV11-3 and TRBJ2-3; a weak D match, TRBD2 (5 bases). The CDR3 runs 13 residues. CDR1 and CDR2 (germline): SGHNT, YENEEA. The germline V and J ends were trimmed by 5 bases and 4 bases, with 10 bases remaining between them. CDR3 sequence reads: CASSGTRADTQYF. As DNA, the CDR3 is TGTGCCAGCAGCGGAACTAGGGCAGATACGCAGTATTTT.

This clonotype appeared a few times. V is TRBV7-3 and J is TRBJ2-7, with D tentatively TRBD2 (5 bases). The CDR3 totals 13 residues. Trimming removed 0 bases at V and 7 bases at J, with 10 bases between. Looked up from germline, CDR1 is SGHTA and CDR2 is FQGTGA. DNA of the CDR3: TGTGCCAGCAGCTTAACCTCCAGGACTGAGCAGTACTTC. Translated, it gives CASSLTSRTEQYF.

This sequence joins TRBV6-1 and TRBJ1-3, with 9 positions matching TRBD1. Germline lookup yields CDR1 MNHNS and CDR2 SASEGT. V trimming: 5 bases; J trimming: 2 bases; junction bases outside the gene matches: 4. This CDR3 contains 15 residues. In nucleotides, the CDR3 is TGTGCCAGCAGTCCCACAGGGGGCACTGGAAACACCATATATTTT. Protein product: CASSPTGGTGNTIYF.

This clonotype was counted many times. The V gene is TRBV6-5, the J gene TRBJ2-2; tentatively, D is TRBD2 (5 bases). V was cut by 0 bases and J by 2 bases, with 10 bases left in between. CDR1 and CDR2 from the germline V gene are MNHEY and SVGAGI. The CDR3 consists of 16 residues. The CDR3 DNA sequence: TGTGCCAGCAGTTACTCGAGAAGGACTAACACCGGGGAGCTGTTTTTT. Its translation is CASSYSRRTNTGELFF.

Many counts were recorded for this clonotype. The rearrangement uses TRBV3-1 and TRBJ1-4, with 10 nucleotides matching TRBD1. The length of the CDR3 is 15 residues. Germline V gives CDR1 LGHDT, CDR2 YNNKEL (reference sequence). J lost 7 bases, V lost 4 bases, and 6 bases had no gene match. Written as DNA, the CDR3 is TGTGCCAGCAGCCCTTACCGGGACAGGGGTGAAAAACTGTTTTTT. As protein: CASSPYRDRGEKLFF.

Remarks on this clonotype: A much bigger clone sits one base away, suggesting this may be a read error. The rearrangement uses TRBV5-1 and TRBJ2-3; D is possibly TRBD1 (5 bases). The CDR3 covers 14 residues. Germline CDR1 reads SGHRS; CDR2 reads YFSETQ. CDR3 bases: TGCGCCAGCAGCTTCCTGCCAGCGACAGATGCGCAGTATTTT. Its protein is CASSFLPATDAQYF.

This chain uses TRBV20-1 with TRBJ1-2; D ambiguous. V lost 4 bases and J lost 7, with 25 bases in between. Germline values: CDR1 DFQATT, CDR2 SNEGSKA (reference sequence). This CDR3 contains 16 residues. CDR3 sequence reads: CSATTEVLFTKIGYTF. The CDR3 DNA reads as TGCAGTGCTACCACGGAGGTTTTGTTTACGAAGATTGGCTACACCTTC.

The sample holds a few counts of this clonotype. The chain links TRBV27 to TRBJ2-7; D might be TRBD1 (6 bases). The CDR3 totals 15 residues. Between the trimmed V and J ends, which lost 2 bases and 0 bases, there was a span of 11 bases. Germline values: CDR1 MNHEY, CDR2 SMNVEV (reference sequence). CDR3 protein: CASSLQGISSYEQYF. As DNA, the CDR3 is TGTGCCAGCAGTTTACAGGGGATTAGCTCCTACGAGCAGTACTTC.